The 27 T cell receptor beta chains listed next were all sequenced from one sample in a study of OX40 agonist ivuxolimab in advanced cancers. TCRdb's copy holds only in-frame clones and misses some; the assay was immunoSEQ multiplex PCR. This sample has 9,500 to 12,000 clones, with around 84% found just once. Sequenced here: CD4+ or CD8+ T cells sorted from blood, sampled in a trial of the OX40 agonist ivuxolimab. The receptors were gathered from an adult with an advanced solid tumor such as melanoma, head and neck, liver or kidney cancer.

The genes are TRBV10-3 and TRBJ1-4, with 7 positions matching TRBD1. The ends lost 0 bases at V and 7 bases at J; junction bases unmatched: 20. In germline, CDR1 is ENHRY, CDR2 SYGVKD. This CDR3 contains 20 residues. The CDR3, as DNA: TGTGCCATCAGTGAGTCTAAGAGGGCAGGGTTGAGGGGGCGAAGTGAAAAACTGTTTTTT. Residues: CAISESKRAGLRGRSEKLFF.

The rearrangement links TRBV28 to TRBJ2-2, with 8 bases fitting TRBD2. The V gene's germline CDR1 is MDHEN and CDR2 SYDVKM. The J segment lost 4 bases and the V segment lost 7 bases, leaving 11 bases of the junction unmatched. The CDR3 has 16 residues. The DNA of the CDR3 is TGTGCCAGCATCCTATCCGGGACTAGAACCACCGGGGAGCTGTTTTTT. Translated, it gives CASILSGTRTTGELFF.

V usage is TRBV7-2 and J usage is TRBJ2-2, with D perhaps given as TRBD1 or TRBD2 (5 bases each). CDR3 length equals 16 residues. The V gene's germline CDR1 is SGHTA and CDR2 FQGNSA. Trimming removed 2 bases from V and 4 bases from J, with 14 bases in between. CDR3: CASSLRGAQTTGELFF. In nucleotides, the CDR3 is TGTGCCAGCAGCTTAAGAGGGGCCCAGACCACCGGGGAGCTGTTTTTT. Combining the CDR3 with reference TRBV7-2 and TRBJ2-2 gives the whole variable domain GAGVSQSPSNKVTEKGKDVELRCDPISGHTALYWYRQSLGQGLEFLIYFQGNSAPDKSGLPSDRFSAERTGGSVSTLTIQRTQQEDSAVYLCASSLRGAQTTGELFFGEGSRLTVL.

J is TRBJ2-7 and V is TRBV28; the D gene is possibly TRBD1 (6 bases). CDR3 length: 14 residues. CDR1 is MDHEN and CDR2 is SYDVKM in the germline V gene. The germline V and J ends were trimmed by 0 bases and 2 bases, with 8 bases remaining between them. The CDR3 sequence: CASSLWPGAYEQYF. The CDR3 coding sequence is TGTGCCAGCAGTTTATGGCCAGGGGCCTACGAGCAGTACTTC.

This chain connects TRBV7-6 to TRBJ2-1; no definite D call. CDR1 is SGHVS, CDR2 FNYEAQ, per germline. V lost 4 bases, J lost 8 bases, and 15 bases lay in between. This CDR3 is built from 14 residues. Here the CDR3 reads CASSWTPLVYEQFF. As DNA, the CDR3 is TGTGCCAGCAGCTGGACGCCCTTGGTCTATGAGCAGTTCTTC.

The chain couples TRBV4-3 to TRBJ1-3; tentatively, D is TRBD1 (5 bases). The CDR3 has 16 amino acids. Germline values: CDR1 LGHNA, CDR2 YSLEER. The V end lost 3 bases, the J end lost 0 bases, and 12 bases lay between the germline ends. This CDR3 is CASSQDNTGSGNTIYF. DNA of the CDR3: TGCGCCAGCAGCCAGGACAACACCGGCTCTGGAAACACCATATATTTT.

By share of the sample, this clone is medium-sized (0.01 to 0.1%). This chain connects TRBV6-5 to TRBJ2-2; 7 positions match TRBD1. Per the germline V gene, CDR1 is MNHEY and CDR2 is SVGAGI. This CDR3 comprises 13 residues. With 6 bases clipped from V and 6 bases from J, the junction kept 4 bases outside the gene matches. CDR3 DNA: TGTGCCAGCAGAGGAAGGGGGCCCGGGGAGCTGTTTTTT. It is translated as CASRGRGPGELFF.

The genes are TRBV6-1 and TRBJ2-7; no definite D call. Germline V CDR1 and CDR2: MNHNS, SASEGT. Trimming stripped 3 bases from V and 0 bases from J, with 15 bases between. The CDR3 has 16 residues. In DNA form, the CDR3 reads TGTGCCAGCAGTGACACTATGGGCATCCCCTCCTACGAGCAGTACTTC. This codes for CASSDTMGIPSYEQYF.

CDR3 loop: CAISEVGFDEQYF. CDR3 nucleotide sequence: TGTGCCATCAGTGAGGTAGGGTTCGACGAGCAGTACTTC. V usage is TRBV10-3 and J usage is TRBJ2-7, with D unclear. V lost 2 bases and J 5 bases, leaving 10 bases between the germline ends. CDR1 and CDR2 (germline): ENHRY, SYGVKD. The CDR3 totals 13 residues.

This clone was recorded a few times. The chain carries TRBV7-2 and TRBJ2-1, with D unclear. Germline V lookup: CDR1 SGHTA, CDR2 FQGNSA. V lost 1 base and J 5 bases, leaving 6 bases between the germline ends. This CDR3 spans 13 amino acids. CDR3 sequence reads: CASSLEQHNEQFF. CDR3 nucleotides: TGTGCCAGCAGCTTAGAACAGCACAATGAGCAGTTCTTC.

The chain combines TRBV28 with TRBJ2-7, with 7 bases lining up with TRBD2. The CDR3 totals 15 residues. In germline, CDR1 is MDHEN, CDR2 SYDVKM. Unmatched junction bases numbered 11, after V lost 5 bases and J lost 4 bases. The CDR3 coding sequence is TGTGCCAGCAGTCCTACCGGGGGGTTTAGGTACGAGCAGTACTTC. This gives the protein CASSPTGGFRYEQYF. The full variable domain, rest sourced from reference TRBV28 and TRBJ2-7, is DVKVTQSSRYLVKRTGEKVFLECVQDMDHENMFWYRQDPGLGLRLIYFSYDVKMKEKGDIPEGYSVSREKKERFSLILESASTNQTSMYLCASSPTGGFRYEQYFGPGTRLTVT.

The CDR3 here is CASSPPPGDLYNEQFF. CDR3 DNA: TGCGCCAGCAGCCCTCCCCCCGGGGACCTATACAATGAGCAGTTCTTC. The chain recombines TRBV4-1 with TRBJ2-1; possibly TRBD1 or TRBD2 for D (5 bases each). The CDR3 covers 16 residues. V was shortened by 4 bases and J by 4 bases, with 17 bases between the two germline ends. Germline CDR1 is MGHRA and CDR2 is YSYEKL.

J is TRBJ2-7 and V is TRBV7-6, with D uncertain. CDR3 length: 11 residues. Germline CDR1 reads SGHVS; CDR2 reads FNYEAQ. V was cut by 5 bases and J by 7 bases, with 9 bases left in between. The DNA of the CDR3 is TGTGCCAGCAGCCCCGGTCTTGAGCAGTACTTC. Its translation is CASSPGLEQYF.

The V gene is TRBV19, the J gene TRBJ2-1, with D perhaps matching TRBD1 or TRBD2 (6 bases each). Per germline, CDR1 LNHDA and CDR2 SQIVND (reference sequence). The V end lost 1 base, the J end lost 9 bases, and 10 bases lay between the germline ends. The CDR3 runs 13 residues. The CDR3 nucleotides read TGTGCCAGTAGTATAGGGGGGGCTGGTGAGCAGTTCTTC. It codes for CASSIGGAGEQFF.

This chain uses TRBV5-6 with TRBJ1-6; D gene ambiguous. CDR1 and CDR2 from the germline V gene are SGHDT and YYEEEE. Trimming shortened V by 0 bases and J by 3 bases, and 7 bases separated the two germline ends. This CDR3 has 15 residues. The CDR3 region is CASSLGTFYNSPLHF. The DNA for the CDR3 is TGTGCCAGCAGCTTGGGCACCTTCTATAATTCACCCCTCCACTTT.

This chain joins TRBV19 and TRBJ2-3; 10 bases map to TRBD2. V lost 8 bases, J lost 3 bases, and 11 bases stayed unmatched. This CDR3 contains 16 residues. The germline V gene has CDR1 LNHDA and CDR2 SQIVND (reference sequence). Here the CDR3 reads CASSIVAGGTTDTQYF. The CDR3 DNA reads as TGTGCCAGTTCCATCGTAGCGGGGGGTACTACAGATACGCAGTATTTT.

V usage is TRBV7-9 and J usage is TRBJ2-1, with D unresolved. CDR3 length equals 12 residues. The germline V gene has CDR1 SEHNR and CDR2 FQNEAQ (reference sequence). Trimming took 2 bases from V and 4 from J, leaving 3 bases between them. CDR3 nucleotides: TGTGCCAGCAGCTTATCATACAATGAGCAGTTCTTC. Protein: CASSLSYNEQFF. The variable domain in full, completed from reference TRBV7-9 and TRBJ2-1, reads DTGVSQNPRHKITKRGQNVTFRCDPISEHNRLYWYRQTLGQGPEFLTYFQNEAQLEKSRLLSDRFSAERPKGSFSTLEIQRTEQGDSAMYLCASSLSYNEQFFGPGTRLTVL.

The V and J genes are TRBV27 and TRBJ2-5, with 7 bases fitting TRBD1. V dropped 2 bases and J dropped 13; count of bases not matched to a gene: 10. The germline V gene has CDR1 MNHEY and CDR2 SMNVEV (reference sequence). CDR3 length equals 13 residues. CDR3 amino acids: CASSLQVQGPSYF. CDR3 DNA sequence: TGTGCCAGCAGTTTACAAGTACAGGGGCCCTCGTACTTC.

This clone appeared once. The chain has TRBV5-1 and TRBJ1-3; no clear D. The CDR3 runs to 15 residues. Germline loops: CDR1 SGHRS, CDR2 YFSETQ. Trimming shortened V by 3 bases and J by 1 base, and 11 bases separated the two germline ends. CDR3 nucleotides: TGCGCCAGCAGCTCATCAGGATTATCTGGAAACACCATATATTTT. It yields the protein CASSSSGLSGNTIYF. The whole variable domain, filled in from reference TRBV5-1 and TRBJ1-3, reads KAGVTQTPRYLIKTRGQQVTLSCSPISGHRSVSWYQQTPGQGLQFLFEYFSETQRNKGNFPGRFSGRQFSNSRSEMNVSTLELGDSALYLCASSSSGLSGNTIYFGEGSWLTVV.

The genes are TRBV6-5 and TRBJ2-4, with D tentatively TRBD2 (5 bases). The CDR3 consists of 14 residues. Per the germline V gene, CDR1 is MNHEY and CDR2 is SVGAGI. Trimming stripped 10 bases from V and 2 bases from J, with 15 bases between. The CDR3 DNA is TGTGCCACCCAGGTGGGGAGCTCCAAAAACATTCAGTACTTC. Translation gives CATQVGSSKNIQYF.

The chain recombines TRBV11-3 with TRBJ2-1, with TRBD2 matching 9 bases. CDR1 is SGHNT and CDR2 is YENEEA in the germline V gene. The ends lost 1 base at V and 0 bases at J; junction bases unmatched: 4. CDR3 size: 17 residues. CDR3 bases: TGTGCCAGCAGCTTAGGGGCTAGCGGGGCCTCCTACAATGAGCAGTTCTTC. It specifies CASSLGASGASYNEQFF.

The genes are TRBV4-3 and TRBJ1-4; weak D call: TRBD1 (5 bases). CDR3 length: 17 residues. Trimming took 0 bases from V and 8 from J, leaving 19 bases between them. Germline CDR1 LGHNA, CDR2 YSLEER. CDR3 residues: CASSQDFGGQGREKLFF. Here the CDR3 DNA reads TGCGCCAGCAGCCAAGACTTCGGCGGGCAGGGACGGGAAAAACTGTTTTTT.

The CDR3 nucleotides are TGTGCCAGCAGCGCCTCGCGGACCCAGTACTTC. Translating gives CASSASRTQYF. The V call is TRBV14, the J call TRBJ2-5; D is unresolved. The germline V and J ends were trimmed by 5 bases and 7 bases, with 8 bases remaining between them. CDR1 SGHDN and CDR2 FVKESK come from the germline V gene. The CDR3 length is 11 residues.

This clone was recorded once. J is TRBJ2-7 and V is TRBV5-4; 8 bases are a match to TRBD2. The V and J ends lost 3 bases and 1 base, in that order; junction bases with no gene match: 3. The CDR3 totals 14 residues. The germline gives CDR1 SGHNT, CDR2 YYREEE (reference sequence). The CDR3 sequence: CASSWTSSSYEQYF. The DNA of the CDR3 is TGTGCCAGCAGCTGGACTAGCAGTTCCTACGAGCAGTACTTC.

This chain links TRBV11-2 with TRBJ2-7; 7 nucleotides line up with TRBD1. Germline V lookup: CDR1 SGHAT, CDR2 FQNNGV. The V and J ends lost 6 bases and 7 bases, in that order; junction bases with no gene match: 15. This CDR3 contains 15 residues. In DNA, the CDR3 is TGTGCCAGCAGTCTTACACGGGGACAGCCGCTGGAGCAGTACTTC. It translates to CASSLTRGQPLEQYF.

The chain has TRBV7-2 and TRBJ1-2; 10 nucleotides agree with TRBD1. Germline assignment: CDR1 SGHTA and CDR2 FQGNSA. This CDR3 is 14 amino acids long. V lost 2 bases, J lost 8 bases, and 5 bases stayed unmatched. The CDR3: CASSLRGQGTGYTF. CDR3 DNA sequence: TGTGCCAGCAGCTTAAGGGGACAGGGGACGGGCTACACCTTC.

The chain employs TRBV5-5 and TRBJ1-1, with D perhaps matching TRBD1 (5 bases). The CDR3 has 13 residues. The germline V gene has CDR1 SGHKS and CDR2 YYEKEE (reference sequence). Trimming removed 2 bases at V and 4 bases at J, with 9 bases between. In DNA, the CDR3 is TGTGCCAGCAGCTTAGGGGAAGCCACTGAAGCTTTCTTT. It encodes CASSLGEATEAFF.